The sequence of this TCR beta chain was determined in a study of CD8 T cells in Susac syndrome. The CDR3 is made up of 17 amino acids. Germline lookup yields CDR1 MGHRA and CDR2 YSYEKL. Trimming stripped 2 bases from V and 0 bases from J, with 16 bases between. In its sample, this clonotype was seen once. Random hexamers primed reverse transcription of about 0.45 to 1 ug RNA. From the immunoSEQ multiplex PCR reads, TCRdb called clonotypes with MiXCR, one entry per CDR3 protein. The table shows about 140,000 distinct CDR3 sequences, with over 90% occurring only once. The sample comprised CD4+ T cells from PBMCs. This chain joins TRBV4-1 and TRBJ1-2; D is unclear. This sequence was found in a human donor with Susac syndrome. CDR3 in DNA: TGCGCCAGCAGCCAAACTATACAAGGGAGGGCTAACTATGGCTACACCTTC. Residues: CASSQTIQGRANYGYTF.